This T cell receptor (beta chain) was sequenced for a study of metastatic and nonmetastatic thyroid tumors. Study summary: Repertoires of blood and of tissue (tumor or nodule) from malignant and benign thyroid patients were compared. Study-level points and caveats: Within blood and tumor, benign nodules reportedly had significantly lower TCR beta diversity than malignant thyroid tumors did.

This clone was detected ten times or more. The target antigen is unknown. Additional DNA sequences in this sample encode the identical CDR3. In the study's own analysis: Clinicopathological groups differed in CDR3, with these differences serving to build a distant-metastasis classifier for papillary thyroid cancer. TCRdb re-called the PCR reads through MiXCR. The V and J calls come from TCRdb's annotation, not from the publication. Altogether roughly 27,000 clones are present, 24% being singletons, with the ten largest covering less than 15%. None of the patients had undergone any treatment ahead of thyroid surgery. This CDR3 has 20 amino acids. V was pared by 0 bases and J by 3 bases, with 23 bases between. Germline CDR1 is LGHNT and CDR2 is FRNRAP.

The TCR was taken from a female donor with papillary thyroid cancer or a benign thyroid nodule (not recorded which). Some clones in this sample may be carry-over from other donors' samples. This sequence joins TRBV12-5 and TRBJ2-2; D call uncertain. Sample: blood. CDR3 amino acids: CASGLVLGLIMPTDTGELFF. The DNA of the CDR3 is TGTGCTAGTGGTTTGGTACTTGGGCTTATCATGCCCACAGACACCGGGGAGCTGTTTTTT.